The entry below describes one T cell receptor beta chain. Its cognate antigen is unknown. The CDR3 sequence is 13 residues long. Germline CDR1 is LNHNV and CDR2 is YYDKDF (reference sequence). V was cut by 1 base and J by 3 bases, with 6 bases left in between. This record comes from a study of cytomegalovirus exposure and HLA in healthy donors. Study at large: Later, an analysis reported that the 130 or so validation repertoires had used the same platform as the 500 to 750 first-cohort repertoires. The study's findings and limits: According to reports, the classifier identified cytomegalovirus status with high specificity and sensitivity. The authors enumerated 150 to 200 TCR beta chains as linked to cytomegalovirus. According to a later analysis, TCR clusters from the first cohort tended to co-occur in the 120 or so validation repertoires.

Clones were read by immunoSEQ multiplex PCR, and TCRdb kept only the in-frame ones, dropping some. The data hold 71,000 or so clones, with approximately 94% observed a single time. This sequence originates from a woman under 30 in good health and CMV-seropositive. The sequenced material came from PBMCs. This chain connects TRBV15 to TRBJ1-2, with D possibly being TRBD1 (6 bases). For the CDR3, the DNA is TGTGCCACCAGCAGAGGACAGGACTATGGCTACACCTTC. This translates into CATSRGQDYGYTF.